Presented here are 10 T cell receptor beta chains from one specimen sequenced in a study of T cells in Graves' hyperthyroidism and ophthalmopathy. It was RNA transcripts that yielded the amplified TCR beta CDR3 regions. With the HTBI primer set, the TCR CDR3 went through a first round of RT-PCR. TCRdb re-called the multiplex PCR reads with MiXCR, one entry per CDR3 protein. Among about 350,000 distinct CDR3 sequences, around 18% were seen once, and the ten largest hold less than 20%. Material: blood. Receptors were obtained from a woman in her thirties or forties with Graves' ophthalmopathy.

This sequence joins TRBV20-1 and TRBJ2-5, with D possibly matching TRBD2 (5 bases). With 2 bases removed from V and 5 bases from J, the gap between germline ends came to 18 bases. The germline gives CDR1 DFQATT, CDR2 SNEGSKA (reference sequence). CDR3 length equals 15 residues. The CDR3 sequence is CSARQPRFSGETQYF. DNA for the CDR3: TGCAGTGCTAGACAGCCACGGTTCTCGGGGGAGACCCAGTACTTC.

This clonotype was detected many times. V usage is TRBV6-1 and J usage is TRBJ1-1; D is perhaps TRBD1 (5 bases). Looked up from germline, CDR1 is MNHNS and CDR2 is SASEGT. The CDR3 has 14 residues. V lost 6 bases and J 4 bases, leaving 15 bases between the germline ends. CDR3 in DNA: TGTGCCAGCAGCCCCTTCATTCAGGGCACTGAAGCTTTCTTT. Residues: CASSPFIQGTEAFF.

This sequence joins TRBV12-3 or TRBV12-4 and TRBJ2-2, with D unclear. This CDR3 comprises 14 residues. V was cut by 5 bases and J by 9 bases, with 16 bases left in between. In DNA, the CDR3 is TGTGCCAGCAGTCCCGGACCGAGACAACGGGAGCTGTTTTTT. As protein: CASSPGPRQRELFF.

This clonotype was seen at least ten times. CDR3 amino acids: CASSPGLPSSSYEQYF. The CDR3 coding sequence is TGTGCCAGCAGTCCGGGACTCCCTAGTTCATCCTACGAGCAGTACTTC. The chain links TRBV12-3 or TRBV12-4 to TRBJ2-7, with TRBD2 as a possible D gene (6 bases). The CDR3 runs to 16 residues. Trimming took 5 bases from V and 1 from J, leaving 18 bases between them.

In its sample, this clonotype was seen a few times. The chain employs TRBV19 and TRBJ1-1; D is unclear. Germline assignment: CDR1 LNHDA and CDR2 SQIVND (reference sequence). Trimming took 6 bases from V and 2 from J, leaving 10 bases between them. The CDR3 runs 13 residues. The CDR3 DNA reads as TGTGCCAGTAGAGTTGGCACCAACACTGAAGCTTTCTTT. Amino acid sequence: CASRVGTNTEAFF.

This clonotype was seen many times. J is TRBJ2-7 and V is TRBV11-1; 10 bases agree with TRBD1. With V trimmed by 5 bases and J by 3 bases, 7 bases remained unmatched. CDR3 size: 15 residues. Germline V CDR1 and CDR2: SGHAT, FQDESV (reference sequence). The CDR3 loop is CASSHGTGALYEQYF. CDR3 bases: TGTGCCAGCAGCCACGGGACAGGGGCCCTCTACGAGCAGTACTTC.

This clonotype came up a few times. The chain recombines TRBV4-1 with TRBJ2-3; no firm D call. Germline lookup yields CDR1 MGHRA and CDR2 YSYEKL. The CDR3 has 14 amino acids. V was pared by 0 bases and J by 6 bases, with 10 bases between. CDR3 region: CASSQDPRADTQYF. CDR3 bases: TGCGCCAGCAGCCAAGATCCTCGGGCGGATACGCAGTATTTT.

This clonotype was seen at least ten times. V is TRBV28 and J is TRBJ2-5, with a tentative D call TRBD1 (5 bases). V was trimmed by 2 bases and J by 6 bases, leaving 10 bases between them. Germline V gene sequence: CDR1 MDHEN, CDR2 SYDVKM. This CDR3 contains 13 residues. This chain's CDR3 is CASSLQGAKTQYF. CDR3 nucleotide sequence: TGTGCCAGCAGTTTACAGGGTGCGAAGACCCAGTACTTC.

This clonotype has a count of ten or more. A much larger clone lies a single base off, so this may be a read error. The chain employs TRBV6-2 or TRBV6-3 and TRBJ1-1; D ambiguous. V lost 5 bases, J lost 1 base, and 14 bases lay in between. This CDR3 contains 15 residues. Germline V gene lookup returns CDR1 MNHEY and CDR2 SVGEGT. CDR3 bases: TGTGCCAGCAGTACCCGACGGAGCAAGAACACTGAAGCTTTCTTT. Translation: CASSTRRSKNTEAFF.

V is TRBV7-9 and J is TRBJ1-2; D is uncertain. The germline V gene encodes CDR1 SEHNR and CDR2 FQNEAQ (reference sequence). Trimming took 1 base from V and 4 from J, leaving 13 bases between them. The CDR3 totals 15 residues. The CDR3 sequence is CASSLGAQMGYGYTF. For the CDR3, the DNA is TGTGCCAGCAGCTTAGGAGCACAGATGGGCTATGGCTACACCTTC.